The sequence of this T cell receptor beta chain was determined in a study of identical twins. Study findings and constraints: Insertions were reduced in abundant cord blood beta clonotypes but not in memory repertoires. Models underestimated out-of-frame TCR alpha sharing in monozygotic twins. Twins shared beta out-of-frame sequences in excess, but this excess was weaker.

Each cDNA held unique molecular identifiers, and template switching gave it a universal primer site. One entry per CDR3 protein results from TCRdb running MiXCR on the 5' RACE reads. The table includes some 330,000 distinct CDR3 sequences, 9% to 10% detected once. V shed 5 bases and J shed 3 bases, with 22 bases lying between them. Per germline, CDR1 LNHNV and CDR2 YYDKDF (reference sequence). The CDR3 is made up of 17 amino acids. Notes on this clonotype: Its target is not known.

The chain links TRBV15 to TRBJ1-2; D remains unclear. The sequenced sample was naive T cells sorted from blood. This clonotype was obtained from a woman between 50 and 59 years old in good health. DNA of the CDR3: TGTGCCACCAGCTCTATACTTGGAGGGTTATTGGACTATGGCTACACCTTC. Encoded protein: CATSSILGGLLDYGYTF. Filled out from reference TRBV15 and TRBJ1-2, the complete variable domain reads DAMVIQNPRYQVTQFGKPVTLSCSQTLNHNVMYWYQQKSSQAPKLLFHYYDKDFNNEADTPDNFQSRRPNTSFCFLDIRSPGLGDTAMYLCATSSILGGLLDYGYTFGSGTRLTVV.